The entry below gives a single TCR beta chain sequence along with its context. Its specificity is not known. The sample originates from a study of OX40 agonist ivuxolimab in advanced cancers. Study-level information: Among those enrolled, mean age was roughly 62 years (range about 23 to 90) and about 79% were male. Study observations and caveats: CD4+ and CD8+ blood T cells expanded clonally by week 6 at 0.1 to 3.0 mg/kg. Among the lowest levels of clonal expansion were found in partial responders at 0.1-3.0 mg/kg.

Produced via immunoSEQ multiplex PCR; TCRdb's table is partial and in-frame only. The table has about 43,000 clones, more than 75% seen once. The CDR3 contains 13 residues. Germline V gene data show CDR1 as MDHEN and CDR2 as SYDVKM. Between the trimmed V and J ends, which lost 8 bases and 4 bases, there was a span of 12 bases. The chain joins TRBV28 to TRBJ1-5; TRBD1 is a possible D gene (6 bases). The sequencing here drew on CD4+ or CD8+ T cells sorted from blood, taken in a trial of the OX40 agonist ivuxolimab. The TCR comes from an adult with an advanced solid tumor such as melanoma, head and neck, liver or kidney cancer. CDR3 loop: CASRGRMNQPQHF. The CDR3 DNA reads TGTGCCAGCCGGGGGCGGATGAATCAGCCCCAGCATTTT.